This T cell receptor beta chain was profiled in a study of blood T cell repertoires in COVID-19. Using immunoSEQ multiplex PCR, the repertoire was profiled, and TCRdb retains in-frame clones only, with some absent. The data contain some 260,000 clones, roughly 85% of them singletons. This CDR3 is 16 amino acids long. Trimming stripped 2 bases from V and 1 base from J, with 14 bases between. Germline V lookup: CDR1 SGHDN, CDR2 FVKESK. The sequenced sample consisted of peripheral blood. The V and J genes are TRBV14 and TRBJ1-1; the D gene is possibly TRBD1 (6 bases). This sequence was found in a man aged 18 to 29 with active or convalescent COVID-19. Written as DNA, the CDR3 is TGTGCCAGCAGCCAATTTGCTGGACAGAGGAACACTGAAGCTTTCTTT. The encoded protein is CASSQFAGQRNTEAFF.